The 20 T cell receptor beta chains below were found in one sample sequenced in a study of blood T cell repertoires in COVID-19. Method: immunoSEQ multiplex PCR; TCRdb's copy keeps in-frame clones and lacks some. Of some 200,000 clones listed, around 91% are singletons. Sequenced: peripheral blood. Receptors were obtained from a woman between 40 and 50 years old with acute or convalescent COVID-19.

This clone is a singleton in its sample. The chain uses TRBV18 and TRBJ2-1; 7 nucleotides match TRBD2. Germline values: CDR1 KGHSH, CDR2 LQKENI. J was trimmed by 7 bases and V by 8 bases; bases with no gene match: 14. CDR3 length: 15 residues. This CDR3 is CASTRGGGAYNEQFF. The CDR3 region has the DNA TGTGCCAGCACCCGCGGGGGAGGGGCGTATAATGAGCAGTTCTTC.

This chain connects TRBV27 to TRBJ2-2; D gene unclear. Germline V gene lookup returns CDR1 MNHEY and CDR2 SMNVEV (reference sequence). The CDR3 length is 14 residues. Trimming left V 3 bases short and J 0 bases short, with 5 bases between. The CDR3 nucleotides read TGTGCCAGCAGTTTTTACTCGAACACCGGGGAGCTGTTTTTT. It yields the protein CASSFYSNTGELFF.

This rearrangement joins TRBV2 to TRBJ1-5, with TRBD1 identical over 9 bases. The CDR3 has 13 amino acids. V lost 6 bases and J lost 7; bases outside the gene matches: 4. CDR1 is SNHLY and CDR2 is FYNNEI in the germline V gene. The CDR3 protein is CASSLDRGQPQHF. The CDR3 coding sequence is TGTGCCAGCAGCCTGGACAGGGGACAGCCCCAGCATTTT. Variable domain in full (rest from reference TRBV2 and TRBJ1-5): EPEVTQTPSHQVTQMGQEVILRCVPISNHLYFYWYRQILGQKVEFLVSFYNNEISEKSEIFDDQFSVERPDGSNFTLKIRSTKLEDSAMYFCASSLDRGQPQHFGDGTRLSIL.

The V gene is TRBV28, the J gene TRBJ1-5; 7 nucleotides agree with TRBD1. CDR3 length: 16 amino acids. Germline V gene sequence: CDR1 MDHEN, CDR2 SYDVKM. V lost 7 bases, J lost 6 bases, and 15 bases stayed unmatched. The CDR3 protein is CASINLKQGGSQPQHF. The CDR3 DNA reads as TGTGCCAGCATCAACCTCAAGCAAGGGGGCAGTCAGCCCCAGCATTTT.

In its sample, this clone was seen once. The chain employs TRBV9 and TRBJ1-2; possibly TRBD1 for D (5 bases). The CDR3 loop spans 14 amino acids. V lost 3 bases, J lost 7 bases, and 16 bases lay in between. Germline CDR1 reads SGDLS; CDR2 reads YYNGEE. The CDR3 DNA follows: TGTGCCAGCAGCGGGAGATGGGGGGGATTTGGCTACACCTTC. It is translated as CASSGRWGGFGYTF.

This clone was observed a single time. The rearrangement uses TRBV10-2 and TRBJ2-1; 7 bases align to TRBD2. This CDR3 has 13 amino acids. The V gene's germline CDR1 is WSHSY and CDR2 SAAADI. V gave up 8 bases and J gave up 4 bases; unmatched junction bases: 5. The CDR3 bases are TGCGCCAGCCGGGACTACAAATACAATGAGCAGTTCTTC. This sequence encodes CASRDYKYNEQFF.

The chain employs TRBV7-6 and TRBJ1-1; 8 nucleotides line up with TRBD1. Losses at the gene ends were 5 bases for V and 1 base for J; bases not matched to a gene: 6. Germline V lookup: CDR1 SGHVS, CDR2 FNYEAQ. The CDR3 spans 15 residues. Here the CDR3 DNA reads TGTGCCAGCAGCGGATTACAGGGGGAGAACACTGAAGCTTTCTTT. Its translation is CASSGLQGENTEAFF.

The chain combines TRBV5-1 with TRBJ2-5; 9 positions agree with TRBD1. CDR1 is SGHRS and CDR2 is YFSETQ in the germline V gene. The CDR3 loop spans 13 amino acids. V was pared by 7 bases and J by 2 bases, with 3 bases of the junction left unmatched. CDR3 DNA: TGCGCCAGCTCGGACAGGGGACAAGAGACCCAGTACTTC. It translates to CASSDRGQETQYF. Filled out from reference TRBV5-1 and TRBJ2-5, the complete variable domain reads KAGVTQTPRYLIKTRGQQVTLSCSPISGHRSVSWYQQTPGQGLQFLFEYFSETQRNKGNFPGRFSGRQFSNSRSEMNVSTLELGDSALYLCASSDRGQETQYFGPGTRLLVL.

CDR3 loop: CARSEPWRGIPEAFF. The CDR3 nucleotides are TGCGCCAGATCGGAACCGTGGAGGGGAATCCCTGAAGCTTTCTTT. The chain links TRBV10-1 to TRBJ1-1; a weak D match, TRBD1 (5 bases). Trimming took off 9 bases at V and 6 bases at J, with 23 bases between the two ends. The CDR3 covers 15 residues. CDR1 is WNHNN, CDR2 SYGVQD, per germline (reference sequence).

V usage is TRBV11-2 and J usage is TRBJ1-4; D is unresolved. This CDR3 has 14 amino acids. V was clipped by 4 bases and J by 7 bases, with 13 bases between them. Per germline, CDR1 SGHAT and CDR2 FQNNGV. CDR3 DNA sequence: TGTGCCAGCAGCTGGCGGGGTTGGGCTGAAAAACTGTTTTTT. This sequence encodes CASSWRGWAEKLFF.

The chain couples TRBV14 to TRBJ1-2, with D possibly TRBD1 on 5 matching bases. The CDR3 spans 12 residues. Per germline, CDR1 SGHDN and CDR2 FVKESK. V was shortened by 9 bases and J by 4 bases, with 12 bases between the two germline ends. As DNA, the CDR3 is TGTGCCAGTGAGTTCGGGGGCTATGGCTACACCTTC. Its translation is CASEFGGYGYTF. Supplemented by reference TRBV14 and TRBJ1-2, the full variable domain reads EAGVTQFPSHSVIEKGQTVTLRCDPISGHDNLYWYRRVMGKEIKFLLHFVKESKQDESGMPNNRFLAERTGGTYSTLKVQPAELEDSGVYFCASEFGGYGYTFGSGTRLTVV.

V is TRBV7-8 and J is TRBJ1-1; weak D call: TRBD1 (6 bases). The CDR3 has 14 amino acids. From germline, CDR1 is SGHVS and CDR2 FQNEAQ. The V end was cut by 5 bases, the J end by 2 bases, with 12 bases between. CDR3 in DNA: TGTGCCAGCAGCCAGCGACAGGTTAACACTGAAGCTTTCTTT. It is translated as CASSQRQVNTEAFF.

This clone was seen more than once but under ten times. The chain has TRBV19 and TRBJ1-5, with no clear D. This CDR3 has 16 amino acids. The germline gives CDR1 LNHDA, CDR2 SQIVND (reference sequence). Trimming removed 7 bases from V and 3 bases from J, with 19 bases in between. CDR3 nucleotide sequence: TGTGCCAGTAAGGAGGATATGCTGAGGGACAATCAGCCCCAGCATTTT. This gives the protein CASKEDMLRDNQPQHF.

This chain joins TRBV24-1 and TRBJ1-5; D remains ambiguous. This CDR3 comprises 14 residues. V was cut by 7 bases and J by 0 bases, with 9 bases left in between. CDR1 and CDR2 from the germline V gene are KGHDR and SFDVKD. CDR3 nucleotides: TGTGCCACCAGGGCGGGTTATAGCAATCAGCCCCAGCATTTT. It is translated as CATRAGYSNQPQHF.

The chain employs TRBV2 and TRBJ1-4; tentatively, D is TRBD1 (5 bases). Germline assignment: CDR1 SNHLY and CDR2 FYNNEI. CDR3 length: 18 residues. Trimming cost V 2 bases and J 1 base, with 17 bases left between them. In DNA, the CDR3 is TGTGCCAGCAGTGAATATGCGGTAACAGGAAGAACTAATGAAAAACTGTTTTTT. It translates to CASSEYAVTGRTNEKLFF.

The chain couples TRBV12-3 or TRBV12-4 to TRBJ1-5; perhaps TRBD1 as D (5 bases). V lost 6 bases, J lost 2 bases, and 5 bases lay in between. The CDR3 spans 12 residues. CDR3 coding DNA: TGTGCCAGCAGACAGGGCAATCAGCCCCAGCATTTT. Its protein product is CASRQGNQPQHF.

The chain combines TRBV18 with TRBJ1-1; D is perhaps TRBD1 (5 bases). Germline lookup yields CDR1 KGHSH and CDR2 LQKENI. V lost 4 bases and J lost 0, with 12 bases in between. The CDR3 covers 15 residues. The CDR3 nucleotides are TGTGCCAGCTCACAATCGGGGACTCTGAACACTGAAGCTTTCTTT. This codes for CASSQSGTLNTEAFF.

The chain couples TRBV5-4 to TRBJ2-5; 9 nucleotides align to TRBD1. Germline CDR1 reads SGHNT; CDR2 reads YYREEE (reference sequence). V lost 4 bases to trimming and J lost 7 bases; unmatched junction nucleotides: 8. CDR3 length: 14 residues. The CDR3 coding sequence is TGTGCCAGCAGCCCGAGCCAGGGACAGGGGACCCAGTACTTC. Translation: CASSPSQGQGTQYF.

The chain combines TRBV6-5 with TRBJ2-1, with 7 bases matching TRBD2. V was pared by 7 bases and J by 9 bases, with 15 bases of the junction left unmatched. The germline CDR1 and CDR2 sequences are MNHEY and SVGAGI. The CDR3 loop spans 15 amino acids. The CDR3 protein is CASTKRGSNWGEQFF. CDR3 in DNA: TGTGCCAGCACAAAGCGGGGCTCCAATTGGGGTGAGCAGTTCTTC.

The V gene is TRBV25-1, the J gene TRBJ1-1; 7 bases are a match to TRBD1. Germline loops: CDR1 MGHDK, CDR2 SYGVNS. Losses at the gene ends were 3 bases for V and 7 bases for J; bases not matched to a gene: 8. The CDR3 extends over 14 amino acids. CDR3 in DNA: TGTGCCAGCAGTGACCTTGGGACAGTACTTGAAGCTTTCTTT. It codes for CASSDLGTVLEAFF.